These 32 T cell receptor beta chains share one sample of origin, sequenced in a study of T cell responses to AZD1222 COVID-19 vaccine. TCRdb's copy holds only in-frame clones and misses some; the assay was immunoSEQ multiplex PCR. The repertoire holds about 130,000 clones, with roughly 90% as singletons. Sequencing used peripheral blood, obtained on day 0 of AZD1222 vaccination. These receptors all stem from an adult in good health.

The CDR3 spells CASSRTALSYEQYF. The CDR3 DNA is TGTGCCAGTAGTCGGACAGCCCTCTCCTACGAGCAGTACTTC. This chain links TRBV19 with TRBJ2-7; D is perhaps TRBD1 (6 bases). CDR1 is LNHDA and CDR2 is SQIVND in the germline V gene (reference sequence). V dropped 5 bases and J dropped 0 bases, with 11 bases sitting between them. The CDR3 consists of 14 residues.

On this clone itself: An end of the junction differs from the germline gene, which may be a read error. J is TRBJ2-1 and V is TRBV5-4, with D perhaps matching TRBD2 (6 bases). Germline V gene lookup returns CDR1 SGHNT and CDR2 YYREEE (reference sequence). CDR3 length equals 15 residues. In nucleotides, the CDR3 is TGTGCCAGCAGGTTGGAACGGGAGCAATACAATGAGCAGTTCTTC. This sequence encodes CASRLEREQYNEQFF.

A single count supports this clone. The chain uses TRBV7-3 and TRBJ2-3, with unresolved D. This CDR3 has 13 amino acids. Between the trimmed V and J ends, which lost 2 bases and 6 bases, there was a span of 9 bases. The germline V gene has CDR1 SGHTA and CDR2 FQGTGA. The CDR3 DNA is TGTGCCAGCAGCTTATCCCTCGGCGATACGCAGTATTTT. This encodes CASSLSLGDTQYF.

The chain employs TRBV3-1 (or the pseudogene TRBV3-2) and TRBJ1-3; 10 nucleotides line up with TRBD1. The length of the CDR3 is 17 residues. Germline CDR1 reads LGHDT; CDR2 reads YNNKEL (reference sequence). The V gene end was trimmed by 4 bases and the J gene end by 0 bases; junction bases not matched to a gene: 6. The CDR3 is CASSLWTGGSSGNTIYF. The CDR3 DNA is TGTGCCAGCAGCCTCTGGACAGGGGGGAGCTCTGGAAACACCATATATTTT.

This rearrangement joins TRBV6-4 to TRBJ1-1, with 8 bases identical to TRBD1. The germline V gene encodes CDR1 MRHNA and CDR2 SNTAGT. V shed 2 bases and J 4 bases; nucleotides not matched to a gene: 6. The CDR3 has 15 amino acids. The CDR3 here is CASSDGQGRGTEAFF. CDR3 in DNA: TGTGCCAGCAGTGACGGACAGGGCCGAGGCACTGAAGCTTTCTTT.

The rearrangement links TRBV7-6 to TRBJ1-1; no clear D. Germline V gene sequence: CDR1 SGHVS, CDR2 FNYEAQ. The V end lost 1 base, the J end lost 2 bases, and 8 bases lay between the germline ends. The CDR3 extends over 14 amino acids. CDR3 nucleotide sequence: TGTGCCAGCAGCTTAGGGTGGGCTAACACTGAAGCTTTCTTT. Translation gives CASSLGWANTEAFF.

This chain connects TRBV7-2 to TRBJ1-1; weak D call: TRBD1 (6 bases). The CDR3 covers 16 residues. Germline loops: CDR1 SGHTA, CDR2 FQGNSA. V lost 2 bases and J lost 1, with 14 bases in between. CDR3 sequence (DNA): TGTGCCAGCAGCTTACGGGGGGCGGATGGGAACACTGAAGCTTTCTTT. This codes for CASSLRGADGNTEAFF.

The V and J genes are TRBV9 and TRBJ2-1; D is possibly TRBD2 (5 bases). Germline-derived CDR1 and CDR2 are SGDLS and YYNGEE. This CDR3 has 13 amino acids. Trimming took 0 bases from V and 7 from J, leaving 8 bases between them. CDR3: CASSVASNNEQFF. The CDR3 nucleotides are TGTGCCAGCAGCGTAGCTAGCAATAATGAGCAGTTCTTC.

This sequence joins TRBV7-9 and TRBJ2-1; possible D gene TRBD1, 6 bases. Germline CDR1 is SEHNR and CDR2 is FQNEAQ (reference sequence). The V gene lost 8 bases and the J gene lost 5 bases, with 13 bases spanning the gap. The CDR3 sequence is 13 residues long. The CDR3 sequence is CASGQIPHNEQFF. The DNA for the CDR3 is TGTGCCAGCGGACAGATTCCTCACAATGAGCAGTTCTTC.

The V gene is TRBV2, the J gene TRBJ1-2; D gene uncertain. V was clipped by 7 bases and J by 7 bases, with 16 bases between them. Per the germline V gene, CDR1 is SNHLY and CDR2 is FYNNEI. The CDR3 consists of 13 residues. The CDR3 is CASIPGQRSGYTF. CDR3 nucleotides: TGTGCCAGCATCCCCGGGCAGAGAAGTGGCTACACCTTC.

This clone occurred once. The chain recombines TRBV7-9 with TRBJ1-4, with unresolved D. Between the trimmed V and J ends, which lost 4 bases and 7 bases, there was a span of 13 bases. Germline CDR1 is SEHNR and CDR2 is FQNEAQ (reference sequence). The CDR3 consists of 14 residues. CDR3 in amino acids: CASSWAEGGEKLFF. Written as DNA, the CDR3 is TGTGCCAGCAGCTGGGCAGAGGGAGGTGAAAAACTGTTTTTT.

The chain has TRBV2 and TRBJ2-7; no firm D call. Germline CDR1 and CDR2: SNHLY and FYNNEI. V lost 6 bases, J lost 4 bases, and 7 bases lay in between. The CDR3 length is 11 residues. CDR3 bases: TGTGCCAGCAGGGGCTCGTACGAGCAGTACTTC. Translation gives CASRGSYEQYF.

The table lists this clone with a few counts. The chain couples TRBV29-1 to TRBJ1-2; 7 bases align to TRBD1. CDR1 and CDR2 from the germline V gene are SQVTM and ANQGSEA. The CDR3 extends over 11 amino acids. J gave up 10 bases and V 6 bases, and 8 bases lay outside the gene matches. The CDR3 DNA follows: TGCAGCGTCAGGGGACAGCCGGCCTACACCTTC. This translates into CSVRGQPAYTF.

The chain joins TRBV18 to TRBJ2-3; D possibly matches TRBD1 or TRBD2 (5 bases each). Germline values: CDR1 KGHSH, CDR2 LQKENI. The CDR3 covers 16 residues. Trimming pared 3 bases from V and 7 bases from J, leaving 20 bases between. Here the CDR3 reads CASSPKPGGPRNTQYF. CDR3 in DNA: TGTGCCAGCTCACCTAAACCTGGGGGTCCTAGGAATACGCAGTATTTT. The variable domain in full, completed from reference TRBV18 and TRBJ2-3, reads NAGVMQNPRHLVRRRGQEARLRCSPMKGHSHVYWYRQLPEEGLKFMVYLQKENIIDESGMPKERFSAEFPKEGPSILRIQQVVRGDSAAYFCASSPKPGGPRNTQYFGPGTRLTVL.

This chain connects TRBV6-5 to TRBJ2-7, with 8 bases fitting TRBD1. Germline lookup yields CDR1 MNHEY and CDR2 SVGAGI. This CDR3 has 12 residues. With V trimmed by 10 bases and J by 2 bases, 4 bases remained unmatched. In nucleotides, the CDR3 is TGTGCCATCAGACAGGGGACCTACGAGCAGTACTTC. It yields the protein CAIRQGTYEQYF.

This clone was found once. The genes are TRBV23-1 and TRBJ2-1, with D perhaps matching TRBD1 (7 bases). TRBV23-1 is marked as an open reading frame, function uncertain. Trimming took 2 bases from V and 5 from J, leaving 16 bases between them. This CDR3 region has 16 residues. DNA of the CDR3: TGCGCCAGCAGTCAACTTGGTCAGGGGGGCAACAATGAGCAGTTCTTC. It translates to CASSQLGQGGNNEQFF.

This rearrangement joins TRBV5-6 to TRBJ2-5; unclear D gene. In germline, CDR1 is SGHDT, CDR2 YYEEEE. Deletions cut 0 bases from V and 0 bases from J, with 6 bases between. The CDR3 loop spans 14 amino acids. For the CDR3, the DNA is TGTGCCAGCAGCTTGGTAGGGTACCAAGAGACCCAGTACTTC. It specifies CASSLVGYQETQYF.

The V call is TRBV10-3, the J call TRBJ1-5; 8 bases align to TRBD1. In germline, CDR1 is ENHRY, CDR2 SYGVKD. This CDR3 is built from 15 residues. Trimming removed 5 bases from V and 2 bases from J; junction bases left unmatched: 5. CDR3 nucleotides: TGTGCCATCAGTCCGGCGACAGGGGGCAATCAGCCCCAGCATTTT. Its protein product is CAISPATGGNQPQHF.

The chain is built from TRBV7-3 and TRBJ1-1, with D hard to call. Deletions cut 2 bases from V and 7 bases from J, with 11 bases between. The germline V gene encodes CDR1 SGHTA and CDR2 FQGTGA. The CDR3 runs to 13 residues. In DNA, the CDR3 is TGTGCCAGCAGCTTAGATGCTTCGGTTGAAGCTTTCTTT. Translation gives CASSLDASVEAFF. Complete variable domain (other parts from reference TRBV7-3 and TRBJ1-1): GAGVSQTPSNKVTEKGKYVELRCDPISGHTALYWYRQSLGQGPEFLIYFQGTGAADDSGLPNDRFFAVRPEGSVSTLKIQRTERGDSAVYLCASSLDASVEAFFGQGTRLTVV.

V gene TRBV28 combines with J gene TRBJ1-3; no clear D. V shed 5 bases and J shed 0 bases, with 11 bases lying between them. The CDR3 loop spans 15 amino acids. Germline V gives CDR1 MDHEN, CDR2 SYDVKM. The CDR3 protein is CASSATALSGNTIYF. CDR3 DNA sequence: TGTGCCAGCAGTGCTACAGCCCTCTCTGGAAACACCATATATTTT.

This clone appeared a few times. In DNA form, the CDR3 reads TGTGCCAGCAGCCTCGGGGCGGGTAACACTGAAGCTTTCTTT. As protein: CASSLGAGNTEAFF. The chain links TRBV3-1 (or the pseudogene TRBV3-2) to TRBJ1-1; D perhaps matches TRBD1 (5 bases). Germline V gene lookup returns CDR1 LGHDT and CDR2 YNNKEL (reference sequence). V was pared by 4 bases and J by 2 bases, with 11 bases between. The CDR3 length is 14 residues.

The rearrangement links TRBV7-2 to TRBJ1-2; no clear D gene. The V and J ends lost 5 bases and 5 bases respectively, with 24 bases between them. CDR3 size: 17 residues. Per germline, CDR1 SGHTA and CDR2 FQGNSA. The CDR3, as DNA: TGTGCCAGCAGCCCGAGGTTCGGGGAGGCCACCATTTATGGCTACACCTTC. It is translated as CASSPRFGEATIYGYTF. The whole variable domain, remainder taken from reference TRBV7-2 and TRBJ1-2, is GAGVSQSPSNKVTEKGKDVELRCDPISGHTALYWYRQSLGQGLEFLIYFQGNSAPDKSGLPSDRFSAERTGGSVSTLTIQRTQQEDSAVYLCASSPRFGEATIYGYTFGSGTRLTVV.

The CDR3 loop is CASRLDYQGASQPQHF. The CDR3, as DNA: TGTGCCAGCAGGCTCGATTACCAGGGGGCCAGTCAGCCCCAGCATTTT. The V gene is TRBV28, the J gene TRBJ1-5; 8 nucleotides line up with TRBD1. V dropped 6 bases and J dropped 6; count of bases not matched to a gene: 13. The length of the CDR3 is 16 residues. From germline, CDR1 is MDHEN and CDR2 SYDVKM.

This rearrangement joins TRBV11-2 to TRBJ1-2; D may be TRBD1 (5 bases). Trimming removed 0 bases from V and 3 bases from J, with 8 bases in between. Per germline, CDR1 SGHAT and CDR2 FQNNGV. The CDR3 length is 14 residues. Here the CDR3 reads CASSLEGGDYGYTF. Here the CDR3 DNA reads TGTGCCAGCAGCTTAGAAGGAGGGGACTATGGCTACACCTTC.

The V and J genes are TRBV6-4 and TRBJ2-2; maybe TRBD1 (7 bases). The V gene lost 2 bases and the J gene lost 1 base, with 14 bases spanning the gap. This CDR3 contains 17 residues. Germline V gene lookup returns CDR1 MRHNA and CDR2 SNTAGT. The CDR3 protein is CASSDPRGQKNTGELFF. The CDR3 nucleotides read TGTGCCAGCAGTGACCCGCGGGGACAGAAGAACACCGGGGAGCTGTTTTTT.

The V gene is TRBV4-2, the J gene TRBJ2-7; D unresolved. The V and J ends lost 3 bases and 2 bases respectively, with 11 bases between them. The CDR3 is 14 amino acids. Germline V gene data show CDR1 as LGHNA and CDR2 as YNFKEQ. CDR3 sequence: CASSQTGPAYEQYF. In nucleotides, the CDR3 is TGTGCCAGCAGCCAGACCGGGCCGGCCTACGAGCAGTACTTC.

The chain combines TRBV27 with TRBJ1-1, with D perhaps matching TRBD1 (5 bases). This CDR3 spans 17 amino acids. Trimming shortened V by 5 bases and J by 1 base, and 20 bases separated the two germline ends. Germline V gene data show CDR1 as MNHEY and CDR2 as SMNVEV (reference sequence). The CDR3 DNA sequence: TGTGCCAGCAGTCCCGGACCCCCTCGGGACGGGAACACTGAAGCTTTCTTT. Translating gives CASSPGPPRDGNTEAFF.

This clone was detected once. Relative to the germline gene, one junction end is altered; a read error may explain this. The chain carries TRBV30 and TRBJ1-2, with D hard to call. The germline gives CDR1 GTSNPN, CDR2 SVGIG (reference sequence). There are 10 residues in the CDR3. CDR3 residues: CAWSVRRIVF. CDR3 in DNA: TGTGCCTGGAGTGTTAGGAGGATCGTCTTC.

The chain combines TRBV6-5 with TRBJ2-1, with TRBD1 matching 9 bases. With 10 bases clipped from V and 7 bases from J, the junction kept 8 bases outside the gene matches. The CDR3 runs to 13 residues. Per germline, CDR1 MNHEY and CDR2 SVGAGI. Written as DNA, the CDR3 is TGTGCCAATCGGGACAGGGCGGCAAATGAGCAGTTCTTC. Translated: CANRDRAANEQFF.

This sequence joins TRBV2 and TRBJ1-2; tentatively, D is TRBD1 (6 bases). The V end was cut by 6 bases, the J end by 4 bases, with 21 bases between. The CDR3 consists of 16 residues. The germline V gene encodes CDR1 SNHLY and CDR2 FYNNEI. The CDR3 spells CASSPLPGGGTYGYTF. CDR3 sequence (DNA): TGTGCCAGCAGCCCTCTTCCGGGGGGCGGAACCTATGGCTACACCTTC.

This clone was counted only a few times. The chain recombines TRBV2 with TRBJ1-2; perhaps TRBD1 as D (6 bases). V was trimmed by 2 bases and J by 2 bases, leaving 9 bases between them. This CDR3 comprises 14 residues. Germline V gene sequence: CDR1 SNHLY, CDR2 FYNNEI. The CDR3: CASSELQGNYGYTF. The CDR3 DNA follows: TGTGCCAGCAGTGAACTTCAGGGGAACTATGGCTACACCTTC.

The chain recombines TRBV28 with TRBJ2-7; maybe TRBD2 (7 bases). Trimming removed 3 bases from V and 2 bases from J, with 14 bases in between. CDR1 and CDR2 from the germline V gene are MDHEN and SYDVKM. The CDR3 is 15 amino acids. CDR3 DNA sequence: TGTGCCAGCAGTTTGAGGGGGGGGACCCCCTACGAGCAGTACTTC. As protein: CASSLRGGTPYEQYF.